A selection of T cell receptor beta chains follows, all from one sample in a study of T cell responses to AZD1222 COVID-19 vaccine. TCRdb keeps only in-frame clones here, not all; method: immunoSEQ multiplex PCR. This table has about 110,000 clones, over 75% appearing once. Specimen: peripheral blood, collected on day 0 of AZD1222 vaccination. The receptors here all came from an adult in good health. Both conserved end residues are part of each CDR3. D genes are given only for firm matches. Some rows mark clone size as missing; the rest say once, few, many or name a class of expanded clone.

clone_size,d_call,j_call,v_call,cdr3_nt,cdr3_aa
NA,TRBD2,TRBJ2-5,TRBV6-5,TGTGCCAGCAGTTACTCTGGGACTAGAGTCACTGAGACCCAGTACTTC,CASSYSGTRVTETQYF
NA,TRBD1,TRBJ2-7,TRBV15,TGTGCCACCAGCAGTCCCTCCGGACAGGGTACCGAGCAGTACTTC,CATSSPSGQGTEQYF
NA,NA,TRBJ2-7,TRBV15,TGTGCCACCAGCAGGGGGTTGGGGGAGTACGAGCAGTACTTC,CATSRGLGEYEQYF
once,TRBD1,TRBJ2-7,TRBV20-1,TGCAGGCTCCTCAGGGGGCGTGAGCAGTACTTC,CRLLRGREQYF
NA,NA,TRBJ2-7,TRBV19,TGTGCCAGTAGTATTCGGCCAGATTACGAGCAGTACTTC,CASSIRPDYEQYF
NA,NA,TRBJ2-3,TRBV5-5,TGTGCCAGCAGCTTGGAGGGGGGCGCAGATACGCAGTATTTT,CASSLEGGADTQYF
NA,NA,TRBJ1-1,TRBV19,TGTGCCAGTAGTGAGCTCCATGGGAACACTGAAGCTTTCTTT,CASSELHGNTEAFF
NA,NA,TRBJ1-6,TRBV11-2,TGTGCCAGCAACCCCCCGTGGATGCCCTTTTGGCGTTCACCCCTCCACTTT,CASNPPWMPFWRSPLHF
NA,NA,TRBJ1-2,TRBV19,TGTGCCAGTAGTAGCCGGTTGGCAGCCGCTAACTATGGCTACACCTTC,CASSSRLAAANYGYTF
once,NA,TRBJ1-5,TRBV20-1,TGCAGTGCTAGTAAAGGGGATAAGCTTTATCAGCCCCAGCATTTT,CSASKGDKLYQPQHF
NA,TRBD1,TRBJ1-5,TRBV19,TGTGCCACCCGGGACAGGCGTCCAAATCAGCCCCAGCATTTT,CATRDRRPNQPQHF
NA,NA,TRBJ2-7,TRBV3-1/TRBV3-2,TGTGCCAGCAGCCGCGGCAGTCAGCACGAGCAGTACTTC,CASSRGSQHEQYF
NA,TRBD1,TRBJ1-6,TRBV5-1,TGCGCCAGCAGCTCGTACAGGGGGCTTTCACCCCTCCACTTT,CASSSYRGLSPLHF
NA,TRBD2,TRBJ2-3,TRBV7-9,TGTGCCAGCAGCCCACTCAGCGGGGGGGCTAGCACAGATACGCAGTATTTT,CASSPLSGGASTDTQYF
NA,TRBD1,TRBJ1-4,TRBV10-3,TGTGCCATCAGTGAAGGAGGGACAGGGACTAATGAAAAACTGTTTTTT,CAISEGGTGTNEKLFF
once,NA,TRBJ1-2,TRBV9,TGTGCCAGCAGCCCCCTGGACGGCTATGGCTACACCTTC,CASSPLDGYGYTF
NA,NA,TRBJ2-1,TRBV23-1,TGCGCCAGCAGTGGAGGGTGGGAGCAGTTCTTC,CASSGGWEQFF
NA,TRBD1,TRBJ1-3,TRBV7-9,TGTGCCAGCAGCTCCGGGACAGGACTAAACACCATATATTTT,CASSSGTGLNTIYF
NA,TRBD1,TRBJ2-5,TRBV3-1/TRBV3-2,TGTGCCAGCAGCCTTGGACAGGGGGGGTCAGAGACCCAGTACTTC,CASSLGQGGSETQYF
NA,TRBD1,TRBJ1-6,TRBV5-4,TGTGCCAGCAGTCGACAGGGTGGGGATAATTCACCCCTCCACTTT,CASSRQGGDNSPLHF
NA,NA,TRBJ2-7,TRBV10-3,TGTGCCATCAGTGGGCAGGGAGTTGGGGAGCAGTACTTC,CAISGQGVGEQYF
NA,NA,TRBJ2-3,TRBV7-2,TGTGCCAGCAGCTTGTTAAGTTCCACAGATACGCAGTATTTT,CASSLLSSTDTQYF
few,TRBD1,TRBJ2-1,TRBV30,TGTGCCAGCCGGGACAGGGGGCGGTTGGGTGAGCAGTTCTTC,CASRDRGRLGEQFF
once,TRBD1,TRBJ2-6,TRBV19,TGTGCCAGTAGCGACAGGGCTGGGGCCAACGTCCTGACTTTC,CASSDRAGANVLTF
once,NA,TRBJ1-2,TRBV6-2/TRBV6-3,TGTGCCAGCAGTTACTCGATGCGGAATGGCTACACCTTC,CASSYSMRNGYTF
NA,NA,TRBJ1-4,TRBV5-1,TGCGCCAGCAGCTTCTTGGGACAACCTAATGAAAAACTGTTTTTT,CASSFLGQPNEKLFF